The present entry profiles one T cell receptor beta chain with its context. Its antigen is not known. This CDR3 has 15 residues. V lost 0 bases and J lost 2, with 11 bases in between. The germline gives CDR1 SGHNT, CDR2 YYREEE (reference sequence). The data belong to a study of cytomegalovirus exposure and HLA in healthy donors. Across the study: The same platform as the roughly 630 first-cohort repertoires was used for the 120 validation repertoires, a later analysis reported.

Findings and limits, study-wide: According to the study, roughly 160 TCR beta chains were cytomegalovirus-associated. In a later analysis, first-cohort TCR clusters were found to tend to co-occur in the approximately 120 validation repertoires.

Separate from the approximately 670-subject first cohort, the 120-subject validation cohort was the one that the donors belonged to. Method: immunoSEQ multiplex PCR; TCRdb's copy keeps in-frame clones and lacks some. The sample has fewer than 300,000 clones, over 75% seen once. Sequences were obtained from PBMCs. This sequence joins TRBV5-4 and TRBJ1-2; possibly TRBD1 for D (5 bases). The TCR sequence derives from a woman under 30 in good health and CMV-seronegative. CDR3 sequence reads: CASSLASGGNYGYTF. As DNA, the CDR3 is TGTGCCAGCAGCTTGGCCTCCGGGGGGAACTATGGCTACACCTTC. Variable domain in full (rest from reference TRBV5-4 and TRBJ1-2): ETGVTQSPTHLIKTRGQQVTLRCSSQSGHNTVSWYQQALGQGPQFIFQYYREEENGRGNFPPRFSGLQFPNYSSELNVNALELDDSALYLCASSLASGGNYGYTFGSGTRLTVV.